This paragraph reports one T cell receptor beta chain. Antigen unknown. This sample is drawn from a study of response to subunit inactivated influenza vaccine. Study-level results: Seasonal influenza vaccination, on each occasion, was suggested by the authors to recruit few new T cells.

Using its own MiXCR run on the RT-PCR reads, TCRdb lists one record per CDR3 protein. The data hold roughly 650,000 distinct CDR3 sequences, with about 14% observed a single time. The receptor was isolated from a man aged 50-60 years who received an inactivated influenza vaccine. The sequencing used PBMCs from blood, collected approximately 15 days before vaccination.

The CDR3 reads CASSQETLPFFNNEQFF. In DNA, the CDR3 is TGTGCCAGCAGCCAAGAAACGCTACCTTTTTTCAACAATGAGCAGTTCTTC. The chain uses TRBV7-2 and TRBJ2-1; D gene ambiguous. The CDR3 length is 17 residues. V was shortened by 5 bases and J by 5 bases, with 22 bases between the two germline ends. From germline, CDR1 is SGHTA and CDR2 FQGNSA.